Below are 10 T cell receptor beta chains sequenced from a single sample in a study of blood T cell repertoires in COVID-19. Sequenced by immunoSEQ multiplex PCR; TCRdb stores in-frame clones only, minus some. Seen here are approximately 170,000 clones, approximately 77% observed once, and the top ten hold 8% to 11%. The sequenced sample was peripheral blood. Receptor source: a woman aged 80 or older with active or convalescent COVID-19.

The rearrangement joins TRBV2 to TRBJ1-1, with 7 positions matching TRBD1. V was pared by 10 bases and J by 0 bases, with 5 bases of the junction left unmatched. CDR1 and CDR2 from the germline V gene are SNHLY and FYNNEI. The CDR3 sequence is 13 residues long. The chain's CDR3 is CATLQGLNTEAFF. CDR3 nucleotides: TGTGCCACTTTACAGGGGCTGAACACTGAAGCTTTCTTT.

In nucleotides, the CDR3 is TGCAGTGCTAGTCCGGAGGGGTACGAGCAGTACTTC. Translation: CSASPEGYEQYF. The chain links TRBV20-1 to TRBJ2-7; TRBD2 might be the D (6 bases). Trimming shortened V by 3 bases and J by 4 bases, and 10 bases separated the two germline ends. Per the germline V gene, CDR1 is DFQATT and CDR2 is SNEGSKA (reference sequence). The CDR3 is 12 amino acids.

With regard to this clone: Different DNA sequences within this sample yield the same CDR3. The V and J genes are TRBV4-1 and TRBJ1-1; 7 bases align to TRBD1. J was trimmed by 8 bases and V by 0 bases; bases with no gene match: 6. Looked up from germline, CDR1 is MGHRA and CDR2 is YSYEKL. The CDR3 sequence is 14 residues long. CDR3 DNA sequence: TGCGCCAGCAGCCAAGAAGGCAGGGGGACCGAAGCTTTCTTT. As protein: CASSQEGRGTEAFF.

This sequence joins TRBV24-1 and TRBJ2-7; 8 bases align to TRBD1. CDR3 length: 16 residues. V shed 3 bases, J shed 5 bases, and the junction held 11 bases outside the gene matches. Germline CDR1 KGHDR, CDR2 SFDVKD. CDR3 region: CATSDAPGTGNHEQYF. CDR3 nucleotide sequence: TGTGCCACCAGTGATGCCCCCGGGACAGGAAACCACGAGCAGTACTTC.

This chain links TRBV5-1 with TRBJ1-6, with a tentative D call TRBD1 (5 bases). V was cut by 4 bases and J by 7 bases, with 18 bases left in between. The CDR3 is 16 amino acids. From germline, CDR1 is SGHRS and CDR2 YFSETQ. The CDR3 is CASSPRLQGTNSPLHF. The CDR3 bases are TGCGCCAGCAGCCCCCGGCTCCAGGGAACGAATTCACCCCTCCACTTT.

The table lists this clone with a few counts. The J gene is TRBJ2-7, the V gene TRBV9, with D possibly being TRBD2 (5 bases). The CDR3 is 15 residues long. V dropped 1 base and J dropped 2 bases, with 13 bases sitting between them. From germline, CDR1 is SGDLS and CDR2 YYNGEE. CDR3 nucleotides: TGTGCCAGCAGCGTAAGTTCGGGGTCCACCTACGAGCAGTACTTC. Encoded protein: CASSVSSGSTYEQYF.

Only one count was recorded for this clone. The chain combines TRBV2 with TRBJ1-2; D is uncertain. The CDR3 extends over 11 amino acids. Trimming removed 2 bases from V and 9 bases from J, with 7 bases in between. Germline V gene sequence: CDR1 SNHLY, CDR2 FYNNEI. The CDR3 loop is CASSESFSYTF. The CDR3 nucleotides read TGTGCCAGCAGTGAAAGCTTCAGCTACACCTTC.

The rearrangement joins TRBV6-5 to TRBJ2-3, with 12 bases matching TRBD2. CDR3 length: 14 residues. With V trimmed by 4 bases and J by 6 bases, 2 bases remained unmatched. CDR1 is MNHEY, CDR2 SVGAGI, per germline. CDR3 DNA sequence: TGTGCCAGCAGTTGGACTAGCGGGAAGGATACGCAGTATTTT. Translating gives CASSWTSGKDTQYF.

J is TRBJ2-6 and V is TRBV19; D ambiguous. Germline V lookup: CDR1 LNHDA, CDR2 SQIVND (reference sequence). The CDR3 extends over 14 amino acids. Trimming shortened V by 8 bases and J by 0 bases, and 8 bases separated the two germline ends. The chain's CDR3 is CASEYFSGANVLTF. The DNA for the CDR3 is TGTGCCAGTGAGTACTTCTCTGGGGCCAACGTCCTGACTTTC.

The CDR3 DNA is TGCGCCAGCAGCTTCGGAAGTGGGGGCGCCCGTGGCGTGGCTTTCTTT. Translating it yields CASSFGSGGARGVAFF. V gene TRBV5-1 combines with J gene TRBJ1-1; possibly TRBD1 for D (6 bases). Trimming shortened V by 2 bases and J by 11 bases, and 25 bases separated the two germline ends. The CDR3 spans 16 residues. The germline CDR1 and CDR2 sequences are SGHRS and YFSETQ.